A selection of T cell receptor beta chains follows, all from one sample in a study of blood T cell repertoires in COVID-19. Measured with immunoSEQ multiplex PCR; TCRdb has only the in-frame clones, and not every one. In the table there are roughly 290,000 clones, approximately 85% of which are singletons. The sample consisted of PBMCs or T cells enriched from blood (not recorded which). All receptors come from a woman aged 30 to 39 who had recovered from COVID-19. The CDR3 runs from the conserved cysteine through the conserved F or W. Each record gives: D gene, clone size, J gene, V gene, CDR3 protein, CDR3 DNA. A D gene is named only where the DNA matches it firmly. Part of the rows lack a size; the others show once, few, many or a class for expanded clones.

D: TRBD1
size: -
J: TRBJ1-5
V: TRBV2
CDR3: CASSGLGQGEGNQPQHF
DNA: TGTGCCAGCAGTGGGCTAGGACAGGGGGAGGGTAATCAGCCCCAGCATTTT

D: TRBD1
size: -
J: TRBJ1-2
V: TRBV28
CDR3: CASEQGYNYGYTF
DNA: TGTGCCAGTGAACAGGGGTACAACTATGGCTACACCTTC

D: -
size: -
J: TRBJ1-4
V: TRBV3-1/TRBV3-2
CDR3: CASSQGQDTTNEKLFF
DNA: TGTGCCAGCAGCCAAGGACAAGACACAACTAATGAAAAACTGTTTTTT

D: -
size: -
J: TRBJ2-6
V: TRBV9
CDR3: CASSSTGSGANVLTF
DNA: TGTGCCAGCAGCTCCACAGGCTCTGGGGCCAACGTCCTGACTTTC

D: -
size: -
J: TRBJ1-1
V: TRBV30
CDR3: CAWSGQTANTEAFF
DNA: TGTGCCTGGAGTGGCCAGACAGCCAACACTGAAGCTTTCTTT

D: -
size: -
J: TRBJ1-6
V: TRBV18
CDR3: CASSPAGNSPLHF
DNA: TGTGCCAGCTCACCAGCAGGGAATTCACCCCTCCACTTT

D: -
size: -
J: TRBJ2-1
V: TRBV28
CDR3: CASSFPGVSNEQFF
DNA: TGTGCCAGCAGTTTCCCGGGAGTCTCCAATGAGCAGTTCTTC

D: -
size: -
J: TRBJ1-5
V: TRBV21-1
CDR3: CASTGWGHSPHNPQHF
DNA: TGTGCCAGCACAGGGTGGGGACACTCCCCTCATAACCCCCAGCATTTT

D: -
size: -
J: TRBJ2-7
V: TRBV27
CDR3: CASMGGASYEQYF
DNA: TGTGCCAGCATGGGGGGGGCCTCCTACGAGCAGTACTTC

D: -
size: few
J: TRBJ1-6
V: TRBV6-1
CDR3: CASSERGNSPLHF
DNA: TGTGCCAGCAGTGAAAGGGGGAATTCACCCCTCCACTTT

D: TRBD1
size: -
J: TRBJ1-2
V: TRBV6-5
CDR3: CASSYGGTAPYGYTF
DNA: TGTGCCAGCAGTTACGGAGGGACAGCGCCCTATGGCTACACCTTC

D: -
size: -
J: TRBJ1-1
V: TRBV10-1
CDR3: CASSVGVNTEAFF
DNA: TGCGCCAGCAGTGTGGGAGTAAACACTGAAGCTTTCTTT

D: -
size: -
J: TRBJ1-5
V: TRBV2
CDR3: CASSEGAGRNQPQHF
DNA: TGTGCCAGCAGTGAAGGGGCGGGGAGGAATCAGCCCCAGCATTTT

D: -
size: -
J: TRBJ2-1
V: TRBV28
CDR3: CASLGRGHEQFF
DNA: TGTGCCAGCCTCGGGAGAGGGCATGAGCAGTTCTTC

D: -
size: -
J: TRBJ1-1
V: TRBV27
CDR3: CASGDSIGYTEAFF
DNA: TGTGCCAGCGGGGACTCCATAGGATACACTGAAGCTTTCTTT

D: -
size: -
J: TRBJ2-5
V: TRBV5-5
CDR3: CASSFPRGQETQYF
DNA: TGTGCCAGCAGCTTCCCCCGGGGGCAAGAGACCCAGTACTTC

D: TRBD2
size: -
J: TRBJ2-3
V: TRBV27
CDR3: CASSHTLSGSGDTQYF
DNA: TGTGCCAGCAGTCATACCCTCAGCGGGAGCGGGGATACGCAGTATTTT

D: -
size: -
J: TRBJ2-7
V: TRBV3-1/TRBV3-2
CDR3: CASSQARIQGPYYEQYF
DNA: TGTGCCAGCAGCCAAGCCAGGATACAGGGTCCCTACTACGAGCAGTACTTC

D: -
size: -
J: TRBJ1-2
V: TRBV11-1
CDR3: CASSSREVGYTF
DNA: TGTGCCAGCAGCTCCAGGGAGGTCGGCTACACCTTC

D: -
size: -
J: TRBJ2-7
V: TRBV11-2
CDR3: CASSLGGGPTYEQYF
DNA: TGTGCCAGCAGCTTAGGGGGGGGCCCAACCTACGAGCAGTACTTC

D: -
size: -
J: TRBJ2-3
V: TRBV18
CDR3: CASSPRDSRDTQYF
DNA: TGTGCCAGCTCACCAAGGGACTCGCGGGATACGCAGTATTTT

D: -
size: -
J: TRBJ1-1
V: TRBV20-1
CDR3: CSASAGWNTEAFF
DNA: TGCAGTGCTAGTGCGGGATGGAACACTGAAGCTTTCTTT

D: -
size: -
J: TRBJ1-2
V: TRBV7-6
CDR3: CASSLEQGADYGYTF
DNA: TGTGCCAGCAGCTTAGAACAGGGAGCGGACTATGGCTACACCTTC

D: -
size: -
J: TRBJ1-2
V: TRBV27
CDR3: CASRDIMENYGYTF
DNA: TGTGCCAGCAGAGACATAATGGAAAACTATGGCTACACCTTC

D: -
size: -
J: TRBJ2-6
V: TRBV19
CDR3: CASSIDYSGANVLTF
DNA: TGTGCCAGTAGTATAGACTACTCTGGGGCCAACGTCCTGACTTTC

D: -
size: few
J: TRBJ1-4
V: TRBV2
CDR3: CASRSGGAGEKLFF
DNA: TGTGCCAGCAGAAGCGGCGGAGCGGGTGAAAAACTGTTTTTT

D: TRBD1
size: -
J: TRBJ2-3
V: TRBV23-1
CDR3: CASSQQTGGGGYNTDTQYF
DNA: TGCGCCAGCAGTCAACAGACAGGGGGCGGCGGGTATAACACAGATACGCAGTATTTT

D: -
size: -
J: TRBJ2-1
V: TRBV29-1
CDR3: CSAKNNEQFF
DNA: TGCAGCGCTAAAAACAATGAGCAGTTCTTC

D: TRBD1
size: -
J: TRBJ2-7
V: TRBV25-1
CDR3: CASSDGRPTGAYEQYF
DNA: TGTGCCAGCAGTGACGGACGACCGACAGGGGCCTACGAGCAGTACTTC

D: -
size: few
J: TRBJ1-5
V: TRBV10-3
CDR3: CAISRDKYSNQPQHF
DNA: TGTGCCATCAGCCGGGACAAATATAGCAATCAGCCCCAGCATTTT

D: -
size: -
J: TRBJ1-1
V: TRBV24-1
CDR3: CATSQGNTEAFF
DNA: TGTGCCACCAGCCAGGGAAACACTGAAGCTTTCTTT

D: TRBD2
size: -
J: TRBJ2-2
V: TRBV27
CDR3: CASTDLLAGGPNGELFF
DNA: TGTGCCAGCACCGACCTCTTAGCGGGAGGGCCGAACGGGGAGCTGTTTTTT

D: -
size: once
J: TRBJ2-7
V: TRBV6-5
CDR3: CASRFRDFSYEQYF
DNA: TGTGCCAGCAGATTCCGGGACTTCTCCTACGAGCAGTACTTC

D: -
size: -
J: TRBJ2-1
V: TRBV9
CDR3: CASSGTAKTHNEQFF
DNA: TGTGCCAGCAGCGGGACAGCGAAGACCCACAATGAGCAGTTCTTC